This TCR beta chain was found in a study of response to subunit inactivated influenza vaccine. Study-wide results and limits: Each seasonal influenza vaccination, the authors suggested, recruits few new T cells.

In germline, CDR1 is DFQATT, CDR2 SNEGSKA (reference sequence). The CDR3 spans 15 residues. V shed 5 bases and J 0 bases; nucleotides not matched to a gene: 7. Details on this clonotype: Its antigen is undetermined.

Each CDR3 protein is one row after TCRdb ran MiXCR on the RT-PCR reads. The sample lists about 570,000 distinct CDR3 sequences, about 11% occurring once. The sample also formed part of further work on T cells expressing NK-cell markers. Per that paper: What made the TCR beta cDNA was 5'RACE template switching with UMIs. The contribution of dominant NKG2C+ clonotypes to CD8+ T cells in roughly six donors was about 1.0-8%. The CD3+CD56-NKG2C+ fraction of several donors was also led by these clonotypes.

The chain employs TRBV20-1 and TRBJ2-1; 7 nucleotides match TRBD2. Material: PBMCs from blood, obtained on the day of vaccination. This sequence originates from a man aged 45 to 65 who received an inactivated influenza vaccine. CDR3 loop: CSAGRGGNSYNEQFF. For the CDR3, the DNA is TGCAGTGCTGGGAGGGGCGGGAACTCCTACAATGAGCAGTTCTTC.